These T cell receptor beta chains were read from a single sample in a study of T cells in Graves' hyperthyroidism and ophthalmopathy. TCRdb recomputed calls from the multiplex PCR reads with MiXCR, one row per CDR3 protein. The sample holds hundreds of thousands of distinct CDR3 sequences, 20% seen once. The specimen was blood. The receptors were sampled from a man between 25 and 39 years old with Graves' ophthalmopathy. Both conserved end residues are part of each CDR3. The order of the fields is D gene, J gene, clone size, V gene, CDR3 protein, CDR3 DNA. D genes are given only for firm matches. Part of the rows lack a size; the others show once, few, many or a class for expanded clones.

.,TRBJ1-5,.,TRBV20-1,CSAWPGGSQPQHF,TGCAGTGCTTGGCCGGGGGGCAGTCAGCCCCAGCATTTT
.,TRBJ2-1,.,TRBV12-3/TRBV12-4,CASSFQGSNEQFF,TGTGCCAGCAGTTTTCAGGGAAGCAATGAGCAGTTCTTC
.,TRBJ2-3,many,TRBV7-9,CASSQPTGDTQYF,TGTGCCAGCAGCCAACCTACTGGAGATACGCAGTATTTT
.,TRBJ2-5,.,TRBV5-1,CASSLFKETQYF,TGCGCCAGCAGCTTGTTTAAAGAGACCCAGTACTTC
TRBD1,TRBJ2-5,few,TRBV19,CASSILGQGGETQYF,TGTGCCAGTAGTATACTGGGACAGGGTGGAGAGACCCAGTACTTC
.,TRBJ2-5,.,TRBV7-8,CASSLAPSTATGYF,TGTGCCAGCAGCTTAGCCCCGTCGACGGCCACGGGGTACTTC
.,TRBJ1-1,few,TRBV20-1,CSARAGGGTEAFF,TGCAGTGCTAGGGCGGGGGGCGGCACTGAAGCTTTCTTT
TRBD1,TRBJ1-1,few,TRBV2,CASSGTGIAEAFF,TGTGCCAGCAGTGGGACAGGGATTGCTGAAGCTTTCTTT
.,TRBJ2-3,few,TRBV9,CASSVGVSTDTQYF,TGTGCCAGCAGCGTTGGAGTTAGCACAGATACGCAGTATTTT
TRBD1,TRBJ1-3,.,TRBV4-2,CASSRIYRGSSGNTIYF,TGTGCCAGCAGCCGAATTTACAGGGGCAGCTCTGGAAACACCATATATTTT
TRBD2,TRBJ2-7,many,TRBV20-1,CSARGLAGNLEQYF,TGCAGTGCTAGGGGACTAGCGGGAAATCTCGAGCAGTACTTC
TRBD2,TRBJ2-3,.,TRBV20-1,CSASRREGRNTQYF,TGCAGTGCTAGTCGGCGGGAGGGCCGAAATACGCAGTATTTT
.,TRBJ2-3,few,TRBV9,CASSPSPQYF,TGTGCCAGCAGCCCCAGTCCGCAGTATTTT
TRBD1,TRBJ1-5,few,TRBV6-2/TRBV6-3,CASSFTGTGQPQHF,TGTGCCAGCAGTTTCACCGGGACAGGGCAGCCCCAGCATTTT
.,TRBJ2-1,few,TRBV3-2,CASSQALLAGGCNEQFF,TGTGCCAGCAGCCAAGCCCTACTAGCGGGAGGTTGCAATGAGCAGTTCTTC
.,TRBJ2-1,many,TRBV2,CASRPDRLLAEQFF,TGTGCCAGCAGGCCCGACAGGTTACTAGCTGAGCAGTTCTTC
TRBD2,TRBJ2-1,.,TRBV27,CASRGAGPAYNEQFF,TGTGCCAGCAGGGGAGCGGGGCCGGCCTACAATGAGCAGTTCTTC
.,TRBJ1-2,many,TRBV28,CATWGGYGYTF,TGTGCCACCTGGGGGGGTTATGGCTACACCTTC
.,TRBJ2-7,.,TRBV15,CATSRDRGPYEQYF,TGTGCCACCAGCAGGGATAGGGGTCCCTACGAGCAGTACTTC
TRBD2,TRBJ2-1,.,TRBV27,CASSFPLAGAWFF,TGTGCCAGCAGTTTCCCCCTAGCGGGAGCCTGGTTCTTC
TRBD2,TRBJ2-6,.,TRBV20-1,CSARDWEGSGANVLTF,TGCAGTGCTAGAGATTGGGAGGGCTCTGGGGCCAACGTCCTGACTTTC
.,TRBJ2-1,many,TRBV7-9,CASTLPGAGNEQFF,TGTGCCAGCACCCTACCGGGGGCAGGCAATGAGCAGTTCTTC